This T cell receptor (beta chain) was captured in a study of T cells after posttransplantation cyclophosphamide. Assay: immunoSEQ multiplex PCR; the TCRdb copy retains only in-frame clones and omits some. The sample records some 15,000 clones, approximately 78% being singletons. Sampled 1 year posttransplant, controls received myeloablative marrow transplants, methotrexate and a calcineurin inhibitor. Note on this clone: The antigen is undetermined.

CDR1 is MNHNS and CDR2 is SASEGT in the germline V gene. J lost 4 bases, V lost 3 bases, and 0 bases had no gene match. The CDR3 covers 13 residues. The study's findings and limits: Later blood repertoires were often dominated by clones from the donor CD8+ memory compartment. Skin or GI-infiltrating T cells shared few TRB sequences with blood.

J is TRBJ2-1 and V is TRBV6-1; 7 nucleotides match TRBD1. The clonotype was recovered from a male patient in his 30s who received an allogeneic stem cell transplant from an unrelated donor, was CMV-positive, and had acute and chronic GVHD. Among the T cells, some may be from the graft donor. Here the sequenced sample was PBMCs, taken 410 to 450 days after allogeneic stem cell transplant with calcineurin inhibitor and methotrexate. The CDR3 is CASSETGYNEQFF. DNA for the CDR3: TGTGCCAGCAGTGAGACAGGGTACAATGAGCAGTTCTTC.